This TCR beta chain was identified in a study of T cell changes during pregnancy in multiple sclerosis. The V and J ends lost 4 bases and 8 bases respectively, with 14 bases between them. This CDR3 is built from 14 residues. Germline values: CDR1 SEHNR, CDR2 FQNEAQ (reference sequence). Assay used: immunoSEQ multiplex PCR; TCRdb lists only in-frame clones, some missing. The data show about 38,000 clones, around nine tenths seen once. J is TRBJ1-4 and V is TRBV7-9; no firm D call. The sample in question was CD4+ T cells from peripheral blood mononuclear cells, obtained in the third trimester of pregnancy. The receptor's source is a female donor in good health, enrolled as a control in a pregnancy study. As DNA, the CDR3 is TGTGCCAGCAGCTCCCCTAGCCGCGGGGAAAAACTGTTTTTT. Amino acids: CASSSPSRGEKLFF. Full variable domain (rest looked up from reference TRBV7-9 and TRBJ1-4): DTGVSQNPRHKITKRGQNVTFRCDPISEHNRLYWYRQTLGQGPEFLTYFQNEAQLEKSRLLSDRFSAERPKGSFSTLEIQRTEQGDSAMYLCASSSPSRGEKLFFGSGTQLSVL.